This T cell receptor beta chain originates from a study of blood T cell repertoires in COVID-19. V dropped 3 bases and J dropped 0 bases, with 9 bases sitting between them. Germline V gene lookup returns CDR1 LGHNA and CDR2 YSLEER. This CDR3 spans 15 amino acids. What the recovered Cohort 3 donors had was two negative PCRs, clearance, or symptom resolution. How the authors handled the data: Counts of nucleated cells, estimated from reference gene primer amplification, were obtained. Sequencing was performed with immunoSEQ multiplex PCR; in TCRdb, only in-frame clones are kept and a portion is missing. V, J and clone size were drawn from that table, and D and trimming were deduced from the DNA. The sample consists of about 370,000 clones, 80% to 90% of them appearing once. This clone was observed a handful of times.

The receptor was isolated from a man between 18 and 29 years old who had recovered from COVID-19. The chain uses TRBV4-3 and TRBJ2-1; weak D call: TRBD2 (5 bases). Sequences were obtained from PBMCs or T cells enriched from blood (not recorded which). CDR3 coding DNA: TGCGCCAGCAGCCAGACGGGGTACTCCTACAATGAGCAGTTCTTC. It codes for CASSQTGYSYNEQFF.